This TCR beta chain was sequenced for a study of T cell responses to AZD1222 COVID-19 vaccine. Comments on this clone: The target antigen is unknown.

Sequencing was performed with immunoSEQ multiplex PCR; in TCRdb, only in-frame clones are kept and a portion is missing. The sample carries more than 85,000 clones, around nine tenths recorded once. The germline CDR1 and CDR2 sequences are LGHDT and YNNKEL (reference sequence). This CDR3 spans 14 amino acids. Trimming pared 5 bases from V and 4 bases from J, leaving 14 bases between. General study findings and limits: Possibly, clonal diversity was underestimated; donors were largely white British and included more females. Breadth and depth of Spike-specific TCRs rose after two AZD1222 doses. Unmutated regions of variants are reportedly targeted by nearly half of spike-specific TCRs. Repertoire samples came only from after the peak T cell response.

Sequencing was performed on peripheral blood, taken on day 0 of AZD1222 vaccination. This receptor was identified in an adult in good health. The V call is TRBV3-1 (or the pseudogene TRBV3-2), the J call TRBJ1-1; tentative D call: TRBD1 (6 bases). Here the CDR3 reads CASSKQGSSTEAFF. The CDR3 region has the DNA TGTGCCAGCAGCAAACAGGGTTCGAGCACTGAAGCTTTCTTT.